A single sample gave rise to the 4 T cell receptor beta chains below, sequenced in a study of shared clonotypes between healthy human individuals. Sequenced by immunoSEQ multiplex PCR; TCRdb stores in-frame clones only, minus some. This repertoire shows roughly 590,000 clones, around 95% found once; its top ten account for 0.11%. Naive CD8 cells lacked CD45RO, underwent positive selection for CCR7 and left out terminally differentiated effector memory CD45RA+ cells. Sequenced: naive CD8+ T cells sorted from blood. These receptors came from a woman aged 25 to 39 in good health.

The chain joins TRBV7-8 to TRBJ2-5, with 7 bases lining up with TRBD2. The CDR3 covers 12 residues. The germline CDR1 and CDR2 sequences are SGHVS and FQNEAQ. Trimming removed 8 bases from V and 2 bases from J; junction bases left unmatched: 2. The CDR3 loop is CASSGGQETQYF. The DNA for the CDR3 is TGTGCCAGCTCGGGGGGACAAGAGACCCAGTACTTC.

The chain combines TRBV28 with TRBJ2-7, with D uncertain. This CDR3 contains 14 residues. V was clipped by 7 bases and J by 0 bases, with 13 bases between them. CDR1 and CDR2 (germline): MDHEN, SYDVKM. Here the CDR3 reads CASNSPSSSYEQYF. CDR3 nucleotide sequence: TGTGCCAGCAATAGTCCATCAAGCTCCTACGAGCAGTACTTC.

The J gene is TRBJ1-2, the V gene TRBV27; D perhaps matches TRBD1 (6 bases). The CDR3 spans 12 residues. Trimming pared 9 bases from V and 7 bases from J, leaving 15 bases between. The germline gives CDR1 MNHEY, CDR2 SMNVEV (reference sequence). CDR3 in DNA: TGTGCCAGTTGGCAGGGGAGGGGTGGCTACACCTTC. This translates into CASWQGRGGYTF.

This chain connects TRBV29-1 to TRBJ2-3; TRBD1 matches 8 bases. Germline V lookup: CDR1 SQVTM, CDR2 ANQGSEA. V was clipped by 3 bases and J by 0 bases; unmatched bases: 8. The CDR3 is 16 amino acids. CDR3 sequence (DNA): TGCAGCGTTGATGGTTGGACAGGGATAAGCACAGATACGCAGTATTTT. This codes for CSVDGWTGISTDTQYF.